The rows below give T cell receptor beta chains drawn from one sample of a study of control samples from healthy donors and cancer patients. Assay: immunoSEQ multiplex PCR; the TCRdb copy retains only in-frame clones and omits some. Among about 220,000 clones listed, roughly 94% were seen once. The sample was blood. The source of these receptors is a man aged 45 to 65 in good health. The CDR3 runs from the conserved cysteine through the conserved F or W. Fields, in order: D gene, J gene, V gene, clone size, CDR3 protein, CDR3 DNA. D genes are given only for firm matches. Size values are once, few and many counts, or a class for expanded clones, and some rows have none.

TRBD1 | TRBJ1-1 | TRBV25-1 | few | CASSDYRGSEAFF | TGTGCCAGCAGTGACTACAGGGGCTCTGAAGCTTTCTTT
NA | TRBJ1-1 | TRBV14 | NA | CASTRGNTEAFF | TGTGCCAGCACCAGGGGAAACACTGAAGCTTTCTTT
NA | TRBJ1-5 | TRBV6-5 | few | CASRLTVMDQPQHF | TGTGCCAGCAGATTAACGGTGATGGATCAGCCCCAGCATTTT
TRBD1 | TRBJ2-1 | TRBV9 | NA | CASSGRTGWNEQFF | TGTGCCAGCAGCGGCCGGACAGGGTGGAATGAGCAGTTCTTC
NA | TRBJ2-7 | TRBV5-5 | NA | CASSWDTYEQYF | TGTGCCAGCAGCTGGGACACCTACGAGCAGTACTTC
NA | TRBJ2-6 | TRBV2 | NA | CAGRGAGANVLTF | TGTGCCGGAAGGGGGGCTGGGGCCAACGTCCTGACTTTC
TRBD1 | TRBJ2-3 | TRBV6-5 | once | CASWETGGKDTQYF | TGTGCCAGCTGGGAGACAGGGGGCAAGGATACGCAGTATTTT
NA | TRBJ1-3 | TRBV29-1 | NA | CSAARNSGNTIYF | TGCAGCGCCGCGCGAAATTCTGGAAACACCATATATTTT
NA | TRBJ1-5 | TRBV6-5 | NA | CASRRPNQPQHF | TGTGCCAGCAGGCGTCCCAATCAGCCCCAGCATTTT
NA | TRBJ2-6 | TRBV18 | once | CASSPVSWSGTGANVLTF | TGTGCCAGCTCACCGGTCAGCTGGAGTGGCACTGGGGCCAACGTCCTGACTTTC
NA | TRBJ1-5 | TRBV6-5 | NA | CASSFGWDQPQHF | TGTGCCAGCAGTTTCGGCTGGGATCAGCCCCAGCATTTT
NA | TRBJ1-4 | TRBV18 | NA | CASSPAKGSTNEKLFF | TGTGCCAGCTCACCAGCCAAGGGGTCAACTAATGAAAAACTGTTTTTT
NA | TRBJ1-2 | TRBV19 | NA | CASSTLGAAGYTF | TGTGCCAGTAGTACCCTCGGGGCCGCCGGCTACACCTTC
TRBD1 | TRBJ1-5 | TRBV6-2/TRBV6-3 | NA | CASSWDRENQPQHF | TGTGCCAGCAGTTGGGACAGGGAGAATCAGCCCCAGCATTTT
NA | TRBJ1-1 | TRBV15 | NA | CATSGLGEANTEAFF | TGTGCCACCAGCGGTCTCGGGGAAGCGAACACTGAAGCTTTCTTT
TRBD1 | TRBJ2-7 | TRBV10-1 | NA | CASTRTGPTYEQYF | TGCGCCAGCACCCGGACAGGACCGACCTACGAGCAGTACTTC
NA | TRBJ1-5 | TRBV4-1 | NA | CASSRAPNSNQPQHF | TGCGCCAGCAGTCGGGCCCCCAATAGCAATCAGCCCCAGCATTTT
NA | TRBJ2-3 | TRBV7-9 | NA | CASAAGPLGNTQYF | TGTGCCAGCGCAGCCGGACCACTTGGTAATACGCAGTATTTT
NA | TRBJ1-5 | TRBV6-1 | NA | CASSEARTQSNQPQHF | TGTGCCAGCAGTGAAGCACGGACCCAGAGCAATCAGCCCCAGCATTTT
NA | TRBJ1-5 | TRBV9 | NA | CASSLDSGGQPQHF | TGTGCCAGCAGCCTCGACAGTGGAGGTCAGCCCCAGCATTTT
NA | TRBJ2-5 | TRBV4-1 | NA | CASSQDPDWGPVETQYF | TGCGCCAGCAGCCAAGATCCCGACTGGGGGCCCGTTGAGACCCAGTACTTC
NA | TRBJ2-3 | TRBV3-1/TRBV3-2 | NA | CASSLGAFTDTQYF | TGTGCCAGCAGCCTCGGAGCTTTCACAGATACGCAGTATTTT
NA | TRBJ1-2 | TRBV18 | NA | CASPGSPRTPGRQVGYGYTF | TGTGCCAGCCCAGGCTCCCCTCGGACACCCGGGAGACAGGTCGGCTATGGCTACACCTTC
TRBD1 | TRBJ1-2 | TRBV9 | NA | CASSVGSGGHTNYGYTF | TGTGCCAGCAGCGTAGGTTCAGGGGGGCATACTAACTATGGCTACACCTTC
NA | TRBJ1-4 | TRBV19 | NA | CASRQGHIEKLFF | TGTGCCAGTAGACAGGGCCACATTGAAAAACTGTTTTTT
NA | TRBJ1-5 | TRBV7-8 | NA | CASSQVYSNQPQHF | TGTGCCAGCAGCCAGGTATATAGCAATCAGCCCCAGCATTTT
NA | TRBJ2-2 | TRBV7-3 | NA | CASSFMNTGELFF | TGTGCCAGCAGCTTTATGAACACCGGGGAGCTGTTTTTT
NA | TRBJ1-3 | TRBV27 | NA | CASSLTGNTIYF | TGTGCCAGCAGTTTAACCGGAAACACCATATATTTT
TRBD2 | TRBJ2-2 | TRBV7-8 | NA | CASSTDLLAGGRRTGELFF | TGTGCCAGCAGCACTGACCTCCTAGCGGGGGGGCGAAGGACCGGGGAGCTGTTTTTT
TRBD1 | TRBJ1-1 | TRBV28 | NA | CASSSTGTGLNTEAFF | TGTGCCAGCAGTTCGACCGGGACAGGGTTGAACACTGAAGCTTTCTTT
NA | TRBJ2-7 | TRBV5-1 | NA | CASSLGAVASYEQYF | TGCGCCAGCAGCTTGGGGGCGGTGGCCTCCTACGAGCAGTACTTC
NA | TRBJ2-1 | TRBV5-1 | NA | CASSPGGANNEQFF | TGCGCCAGCAGCCCCGGGGGAGCTAACAATGAGCAGTTCTTC
NA | TRBJ2-3 | TRBV19 | NA | CASSSRDTGTDTQYF | TGTGCCAGTAGCAGCCGGGACACCGGCACAGATACGCAGTATTTT
NA | TRBJ2-2 | TRBV5-4 | NA | CASSLGSLVAGELFF | TGTGCCAGCAGCTTGGGTAGCCTTGTCGCCGGGGAGCTGTTTTTT
TRBD1 | TRBJ1-5 | TRBV30 | NA | CAWSPDRVPPQHF | TGTGCCTGGAGTCCGGACAGGGTGCCGCCCCAGCATTTT
NA | TRBJ2-3 | TRBV3-1/TRBV3-2 | NA | CASSQVRGLGDTQYF | TGTGCCAGCAGCCAAGTGCGCGGGCTGGGAGATACGCAGTATTTT
TRBD1 | TRBJ2-7 | TRBV6-1 | NA | CASSEGSRGYEQYF | TGTGCCAGCAGTGAAGGCAGCAGGGGGTACGAGCAGTACTTC
NA | TRBJ1-1 | TRBV5-1 | NA | CASSLGSAGKEAFF | TGCGCCAGCAGCTTGGGTAGTGCGGGGAAGGAAGCTTTCTTT
NA | TRBJ1-2 | TRBV28 | few | CASSISPRTF | TGTGCCAGCAGCATATCACCCCGAACCTTC
TRBD2 | TRBJ2-3 | TRBV11-3 | NA | CASSLASGEAQYF | TGTGCCAGCAGCTTAGCTAGCGGGGAGGCGCAGTATTTT
NA | TRBJ1-6 | TRBV11-2 | NA | CASSLRDISYNSPLHF | TGTGCCAGCAGCCTGCGGGACATTTCTTATAATTCACCCCTCCACTTT